Below are 5 T cell receptor beta chains sequenced from a single sample in a study of T cell changes during pregnancy in multiple sclerosis (dated by TCRdb to about 2019). Library preparation was by the immunoSEQ multiplex PCR assay. TCRdb limited this immuneACCESS table to in-frame rearrangements with V and J called. A share of clones is missing; checked studies link under half to unresolved V genes, and the rest is unexplained. Recorded for this sample are tens of thousands of clones; roughly 88% of them occurred a single time. The ten largest clonotypes hold roughly 1.5% of the sample. Here the sequenced sample was peripheral blood, taken in the first trimester of pregnancy. The source of these receptors is a female donor in good health, enrolled as a control in a pregnancy study.

The rearrangement uses TRBV11-2 and TRBJ2-6; D perhaps matches TRBD2 (5 bases). Trimming removed 4 bases at V and 3 bases at J, with 13 bases between. Germline CDR1 is SGHAT and CDR2 is FQNNGV. This CDR3 is 16 amino acids long. CDR3 in amino acids: CASSSLNRGGANVLTF. CDR3 sequence (DNA): TGTGCCAGCAGCTCCTTAAACCGGGGTGGGGCCAACGTCCTGACTTTC.

V gene TRBV5-1 combines with J gene TRBJ2-5; 7 positions agree with TRBD2. V trimming: 0 bases; J trimming: 2 bases; junction bases outside the gene matches: 4. Germline V gene lookup returns CDR1 SGHRS and CDR2 YFSETQ. The CDR3 has 15 residues. The CDR3 DNA is TGCGCCAGCAGCTTGGTTGCGGGGGTTCAAGAGACCCAGTACTTC. It is translated as CASSLVAGVQETQYF.

CDR3 residues: CASSEIGVGYTF. The CDR3 DNA reads as TGCGCCAGCAGTGAGATCGGGGTCGGCTACACCTTC. V gene TRBV10-2 combines with J gene TRBJ1-2, with D unresolved. The CDR3 sequence is 12 residues long. From germline, CDR1 is WSHSY and CDR2 SAAADI. Between the trimmed V and J ends, which lost 2 bases and 8 bases, there was a span of 9 bases.

The chain's CDR3 is CASQGSPPANTEAFF. DNA of the CDR3: TGTGCCAGCCAGGGGTCTCCCCCGGCGAACACTGAAGCTTTCTTT. The chain is built from TRBV5-8 and TRBJ1-1; a possible D gene is TRBD1 (6 bases). The V end was cut by 7 bases, the J end by 1 base, with 17 bases between. The CDR3 is made up of 15 amino acids. Germline V gene data show CDR1 as SGHTS and CDR2 as YDEGEE. Full variable domain (remainder filled in from reference TRBV5-8 and TRBJ1-1): EAGVTQSPTHLIKTRGQQATLRCSPISGHTSVYWYQQALGLGLQFLLWYDEGEERNRGNFPPRFSGRQFPNYSSELNVNALELEDSALYLCASQGSPPANTEAFFGQGTRLTVV.

This clone was recorded only once. The chain links TRBV13 to TRBJ2-3; TRBD2 matches 12 bases. The CDR3 is 20 residues long. CDR1 and CDR2 (germline): PRHDT, FYEKMQ (reference sequence). V lost 5 bases and J lost 1; bases outside the gene matches: 16. DNA of the CDR3: TGTGCCAGCAGCCCCCGAGAAAAGCTAGCGGGAGGGCCGGGCACAGATACGCAGTATTTT. Its protein product is CASSPREKLAGGPGTDTQYF.